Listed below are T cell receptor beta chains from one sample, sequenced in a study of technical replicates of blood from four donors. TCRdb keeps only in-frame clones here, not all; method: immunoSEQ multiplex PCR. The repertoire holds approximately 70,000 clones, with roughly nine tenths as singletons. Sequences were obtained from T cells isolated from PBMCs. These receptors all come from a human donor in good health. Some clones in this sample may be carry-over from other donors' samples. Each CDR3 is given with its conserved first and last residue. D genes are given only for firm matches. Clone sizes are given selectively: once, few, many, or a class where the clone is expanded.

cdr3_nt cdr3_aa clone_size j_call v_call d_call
TGCGCCAGCAGCCGGGGGGGTGGAGAAAATGAGCAGTTCTTC CASSRGGGENEQFF . TRBJ2-1 TRBV4-1 TRBD2
TGTGCCAGCAGCCGCCTAAGGGGGGAGGGTTCCTACGAGCAGTACTTC CASSRLRGEGSYEQYF . TRBJ2-7 TRBV11-2 .
TGTGCCAGCAGCGTACGGGAGGGCCCCCACGATCAGTACTTC CASSVREGPHDQYF . TRBJ2-7 TRBV21-1 .
TGTGCCAGCAGCCCTCCGGGGAACACTGAAGCTTTCTTT CASSPPGNTEAFF . TRBJ1-1 TRBV7-9 .
TGTGCCAGTAGTGAGCAGAGGAATCAGCCCCAGCATTTT CASSEQRNQPQHF . TRBJ1-5 TRBV19 .
TGTGCCAGCAGTGGCGCCGACAGAGCGGGAGGTAATGAGCAGTTCTTC CASSGADRAGGNEQFF . TRBJ2-1 TRBV6-1 TRBD2
TGTGCCAGCAGGCTAGCGGGAGTCCTTAAGGGGGGTGAGCAGTTCTTC CASRLAGVLKGGEQFF . TRBJ2-1 TRBV27 TRBD2
TGTGCCAGCAGCTTAGCGGGAGCGGAGACCCAGTACTTC CASSLAGAETQYF . TRBJ2-5 TRBV11-2 .
TGCGCCAGCAGCTTGGGACTTAGTAGCTCCTACGAGCAGTACTTC CASSLGLSSSYEQYF once TRBJ2-7 TRBV5-1 .
TGTGCCAGCAGTGAACGGGGGGCGTCTCGGTACGAGCAGTACTTC CASSERGASRYEQYF . TRBJ2-7 TRBV6-1 .
TGTGCCAGCAGTGACAGGGGAGGAAGCACTGAAGCTTTCTTT CASSDRGGSTEAFF . TRBJ1-1 TRBV6-5 TRBD1
TGTGCCAGCAGCCCTGTACTAGGACCCCAAGAGACCCAGTACTTC CASSPVLGPQETQYF . TRBJ2-5 TRBV11-2 .
TGTGCCAGCAGCCGGGACCGAGGGACAGGGGAGCTGTTTTTT CASSRDRGTGELFF . TRBJ2-2 TRBV6-5 .
TGTGCCAGTAGTATTGCCAGGGATAATGAAAAACTGTTTTTT CASSIARDNEKLFF . TRBJ1-4 TRBV19 .
TGTGCCAGCAGCTTAGAGGGACAGGGTTCGCGGGTACGGGAGACCCAGTACTTC CASSLEGQGSRVRETQYF . TRBJ2-5 TRBV7-9 TRBD1
TGTGCCTGGAGTGTACTATACGAGCAGTACTTC CAWSVLYEQYF . TRBJ2-7 TRBV30 .
TGTGCCAGCAGCTTAGTGCTAGCGGGAGAATCATATTACAATGAGCAGTTCTTC CASSLVLAGESYYNEQFF . TRBJ2-1 TRBV7-8 TRBD2
TGTGCCAGCAGCTTAGGTAGCGGGAGAAGCACAGATACGCAGTATTTT CASSLGSGRSTDTQYF . TRBJ2-3 TRBV7-6 TRBD2
TGTGCCAGCAGCCAAAGGGGGGGACTAGCGGGAGTTGGGACCGGGGAGCTGTTTTTT CASSQRGGLAGVGTGELFF once TRBJ2-2 TRBV4-2 TRBD2
TGTGCCAGCTCACCGCCAGCGGGGGGGCGGCGCTACGAGCAGTACTTC CASSPPAGGRRYEQYF . TRBJ2-7 TRBV18 TRBD2
TGTGCCATCAGTGGGGGGGAATTCGGGACAGGGGTTTCACCCCTCCACTTT CAISGGEFGTGVSPLHF . TRBJ1-6 TRBV10-3 TRBD1
TGTGCCTGGAGTGCCGGACTAGCGGGGATGTACAATGAGCAGTTCTTC CAWSAGLAGMYNEQFF . TRBJ2-1 TRBV30 TRBD2
TGCGCCAGCACCCTGCCGACTGAGAACCGAGTACGAGATACGCAGTATTTT CASTLPTENRVRDTQYF . TRBJ2-3 TRBV5-1 .
TGTGCCAGCAGTTGGCCGGGACAGGGGGCTTATGGCTACACCTTC CASSWPGQGAYGYTF . TRBJ1-2 TRBV6-5 TRBD1
TGTGCCTGGGACAGGGGGACACATAGCAATCAGCCCCAGCATTTT CAWDRGTHSNQPQHF . TRBJ1-5 TRBV30 TRBD1
TGTGCCAGCAGCGTTAAAGATACGCAGTATTTT CASSVKDTQYF . TRBJ2-3 TRBV9 .
TGTGCCAGCAGTCTCCGACAGGGAGGACCTGGCTACACCTTC CASSLRQGGPGYTF . TRBJ1-2 TRBV5-8 TRBD1
TGTGCCAGCACCAGGGGCAGGACCATACATAATTCACCCCTCCACTTT CASTRGRTIHNSPLHF . TRBJ1-6 TRBV7-8 .
TGCGCCAGCAGCGAAGGGACAGCAAGCAATCAGCCCCAGCATTTT CASSEGTASNQPQHF . TRBJ1-5 TRBV5-1 TRBD1
TGTGCCAGCAGCTTTATGGGACAAATCTACGAGCAGTACTTC CASSFMGQIYEQYF . TRBJ2-7 TRBV11-2 .
TGTGCCAGCAGCTCGTGGAAGAAAGGGAGGTACGAGCAGTACTTC CASSSWKKGRYEQYF . TRBJ2-7 TRBV5-6 .
TGCGCCAGCAGCCAACAAGATACGCAGTATTTT CASSQQDTQYF . TRBJ2-3 TRBV4-1 .
TGTGCCAGCAGTCCCGGGACAGGGGGAGAAAAACTGTTTTTT CASSPGTGGEKLFF . TRBJ1-4 TRBV7-2 TRBD1
TGCGCCAGCAGACCCGTCCCCGGGACTAGCGGGAGTGGCGGGGAGCTGTTTTTT CASRPVPGTSGSGGELFF . TRBJ2-2 TRBV5-1 TRBD2
TGCGCCAGCAGCCAGATACTTTCTAGACAGTATGACAACACTGAAGCTTTCTTT CASSQILSRQYDNTEAFF . TRBJ1-1 TRBV4-1 .
TGTGCCAGCAGTGAAGGGGCCACAGGAAGGGGCTACACCTTC CASSEGATGRGYTF . TRBJ1-2 TRBV6-1 .
TGTGCCAGCGCGGACAGGGGCCATCAGCCCCAGCATTTT CASADRGHQPQHF . TRBJ1-5 TRBV2 TRBD1
TGTGCCAGCAGCCAAGTACTAGCGGGTCTATACAATGAGCAGTTCTTC CASSQVLAGLYNEQFF once TRBJ2-1 TRBV14 TRBD2
TGTGCCAGCAGCCCAGGGGGCTTATTCTACGAGCAGTACTTC CASSPGGLFYEQYF . TRBJ2-7 TRBV28 TRBD1
TGTGCCAGTAGTATTAAAGGCGGGCTAAGAGAAGCTTTCTTT CASSIKGGLREAFF few TRBJ1-1 TRBV19 .
TGCGCCAGCAGCTTGGCAGCGGGCCCTTCCTACGAGCAGTACTTC CASSLAAGPSYEQYF . TRBJ2-7 TRBV5-1 .
TGTGCCAGCAGTTTTTATAGCAATCAGCCCCAGCATTTT CASSFYSNQPQHF . TRBJ1-5 TRBV6-6 .
TGTGCCAGCAGCTTCATGGGACTAGCGGGGGGCCCCTACAATGAGCAGTTCTTC CASSFMGLAGGPYNEQFF . TRBJ2-1 TRBV5-6 TRBD2
TGCGCCAGCAGCCAAGATCCAGGAAACACCATATATTTT CASSQDPGNTIYF . TRBJ1-3 TRBV4-1 .
TGTGCCAGCAGTTTAAGGAGGGCCGGGAGCGATGAGCAGTTCTTC CASSLRRAGSDEQFF . TRBJ2-1 TRBV28 .
TGTGCCAGCAGTGAAGCGATAGGGAGGACTGAAGCTTTCTTT CASSEAIGRTEAFF . TRBJ1-1 TRBV6-1 .
TGTGCCAGCAGTGAAGCGGAGGATTCACCCCTCCACTTT CASSEAEDSPLHF . TRBJ1-6 TRBV2 .
TGTGCCACCAGCTCCAGCGGGGGCCCCTACGAGCAGTACTTC CATSSSGGPYEQYF . TRBJ2-7 TRBV15 TRBD2
TGTGCCAGCAGCTCCAGCGGGGGTTTGAACGAGCAGTACTTC CASSSSGGLNEQYF . TRBJ2-7 TRBV5-4 TRBD2
TGTGCCAGCACTCCGTGGACTAGCGGCAACAATGAGCAGTTCTTC CASTPWTSGNNEQFF few TRBJ2-1 TRBV7-9 TRBD2
TGTGCCAGCAGTGAAGTACGGGACAGTTCCTACGAGCAGTACTTC CASSEVRDSSYEQYF . TRBJ2-7 TRBV6-1 TRBD1
TGTGCCAGCCAGACCGACAGAGCAACTAATGAAAAACTGTTTTTT CASQTDRATNEKLFF . TRBJ1-4 TRBV27 .
TGTGCCAGCAGCGTAGTTAGGGACAGGGGGCATGGCTACACCTTC CASSVVRDRGHGYTF . TRBJ1-2 TRBV9 TRBD1